This TCR beta chain was documented in a study of OX40 agonist ivuxolimab in advanced cancers. Study outcomes and limitations: The study observed clonal expansion of CD4+ and CD8+ blood T cells by week 6 at 0.1 to 3.0 mg/kg.

CDR1 LGHNT and CDR2 FRNRAP come from the germline V gene. CDR3 length: 16 residues. Unmatched junction bases numbered 9, after V lost 2 bases and J lost 7 bases. Some clones are missing from TCRdb's copy, which holds only in-frame ones; the method was immunoSEQ multiplex PCR. The profile shows about 19,000 clones, about nine tenths of them singletons. With regard to this clone: Its antigen is currently unknown.

The receptor was isolated from an adult with an advanced solid tumor such as melanoma, head and neck, liver or kidney cancer. Sequencing was performed on CD4+ or CD8+ T cells sorted from blood, taken in a trial of the OX40 agonist ivuxolimab. The chain combines TRBV12-5 with TRBJ2-1, with 9 bases fitting TRBD2. CDR3 DNA sequence: TGTGCTAGTGGTTTGCCACGCGGGGGGGCAGGTAATGAGCAGTTCTTC. Its translation: CASGLPRGGAGNEQFF.